This entry lists 5 T cell receptor beta chains sequenced from one sample in a study of control samples from healthy donors and cancer patients (TCRdb year 2020). Library preparation employed the immunoSEQ multiplex PCR assay. The source is immuneACCESS, and TCRdb retained only in-frame sequences with V and J called. Part of the clones is not carried over; for the studies checked, unresolved V genes explain less than half of this, and the remainder is unexplained. This sample comprises 110,000 or so clones, 82% of them detected only once. Jointly, the top ten make up approximately 6.7% of the sample. The source material was blood. The receptors stem from a young man in good health.

The V call is TRBV5-6, the J call TRBJ1-2; possibly TRBD1 for D (5 bases). Deletions cut 4 bases from V and 5 bases from J, with 15 bases between. The CDR3 runs 14 residues. Germline CDR1 and CDR2: SGHDT and YYEEEE. This CDR3 is CASSPPGRSYGYTF. CDR3 sequence (DNA): TGTGCCAGCAGCCCGCCGGGACGGTCATATGGCTACACCTTC.

J is TRBJ2-2 and V is TRBV6-2 or TRBV6-3, with a possible D match to TRBD2 (6 bases). Per germline, CDR1 MNHEY and CDR2 SVGEGT. V was shortened by 0 bases and J by 2 bases, with 10 bases between the two germline ends. The CDR3 has 16 residues. This CDR3 reads CASSYSTSSNTGELFF. The CDR3 DNA is TGTGCCAGCAGTTACTCAACTAGCTCTAACACCGGGGAGCTGTTTTTT.

The V gene is TRBV3-1 (or the pseudogene TRBV3-2), the J gene TRBJ2-2, with TRBD2 matching 8 bases. The V gene's germline CDR1 is LGHDT and CDR2 YNNKEL (reference sequence). The CDR3 sequence is 17 residues long. Trimming cost V 4 bases and J 1 base; bases outside gene matches: 8. CDR3 sequence: CASSPGAGAWNTGELFF. The CDR3 DNA reads TGTGCCAGCAGCCCTGGAGCGGGGGCCTGGAACACCGGGGAGCTGTTTTTT.

The chain employs TRBV7-2 and TRBJ2-5; 8 bases map to TRBD1. This CDR3 has 14 amino acids. Germline CDR1 and CDR2: SGHTA and FQGNSA. The V and J ends lost 5 bases and 2 bases, in that order; junction bases with no gene match: 4. The CDR3 loop reads CASSPDRAQETQYF. In DNA, the CDR3 is TGTGCCAGCAGCCCGGACAGGGCGCAAGAGACCCAGTACTTC.

The V and J genes are TRBV7-6 and TRBJ1-2; the D gene is possibly TRBD1 (5 bases). The CDR3 length is 14 residues. Germline V gene sequence: CDR1 SGHVS, CDR2 FNYEAQ. The germline V and J ends were trimmed by 1 base and 4 bases, with 10 bases remaining between them. CDR3 protein: CASSLETGGYGYTF. As DNA, the CDR3 is TGTGCCAGCAGCTTAGAAACAGGTGGCTATGGCTACACCTTC.